This TCR beta chain was captured by sequencing in a study of vaccination effects on CD4 cells after COVID-19. As for the study in general: The vaccine given was either BNT162b2 or mRNA-1273, in two doses.

Concerning this clone: Antigen: not known.

ViraFEST expansion of antigen-specific CD4+ T cells with viral peptide pools preceded sequencing. At the end of roughly 9 days of culture, CD4+ T cells were isolated. Vaccinated participants had no history of SARS-CoV-2 infection and tested negative for nucleocapsid antibodies. Measured with immunoSEQ multiplex PCR; TCRdb has only the in-frame clones, and not every one. Among tens of thousands of clones listed, roughly 80% were seen once. Study-wide points: The study found marked clonal contraction of infection- and vaccine-induced clones late after vaccination. Healthy vaccinees showed cross-reactivity with common cold coronaviruses in only 1 of 255 vaccine-induced clones.

The TCR originated in a human donor who received a COVID-19 vaccine. Here the sequenced sample was CD4+ T cells from PBMCs cultured with HCoV-229E spike peptides, taken before COVID-19 vaccination.

The CDR3 DNA reads TGTGCCAGCAGCCGAGGGCGCCAAGGCGGGAACACTGAAGCTTTCTTT. Translated: CASSRGRQGGNTEAFF. The chain links TRBV7-8 to TRBJ1-1; no clear D gene. The CDR3 has 16 residues. Germline V gives CDR1 SGHVS, CDR2 FQNEAQ. V lost 5 bases and J lost 1, with 17 bases in between.